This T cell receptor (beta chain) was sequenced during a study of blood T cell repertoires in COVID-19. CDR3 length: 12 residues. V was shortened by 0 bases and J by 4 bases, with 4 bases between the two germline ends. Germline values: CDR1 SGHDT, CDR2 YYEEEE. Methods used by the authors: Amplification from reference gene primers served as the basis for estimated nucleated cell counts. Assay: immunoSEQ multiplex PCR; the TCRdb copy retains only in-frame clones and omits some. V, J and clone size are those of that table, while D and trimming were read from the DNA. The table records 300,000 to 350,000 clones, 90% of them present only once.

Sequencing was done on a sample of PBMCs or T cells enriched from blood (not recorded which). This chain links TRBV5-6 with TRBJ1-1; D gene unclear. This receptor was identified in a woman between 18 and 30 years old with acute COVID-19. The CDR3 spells CASSLDTTEAFF. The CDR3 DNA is TGTGCCAGCAGCTTGGACACCACTGAAGCTTTCTTT.